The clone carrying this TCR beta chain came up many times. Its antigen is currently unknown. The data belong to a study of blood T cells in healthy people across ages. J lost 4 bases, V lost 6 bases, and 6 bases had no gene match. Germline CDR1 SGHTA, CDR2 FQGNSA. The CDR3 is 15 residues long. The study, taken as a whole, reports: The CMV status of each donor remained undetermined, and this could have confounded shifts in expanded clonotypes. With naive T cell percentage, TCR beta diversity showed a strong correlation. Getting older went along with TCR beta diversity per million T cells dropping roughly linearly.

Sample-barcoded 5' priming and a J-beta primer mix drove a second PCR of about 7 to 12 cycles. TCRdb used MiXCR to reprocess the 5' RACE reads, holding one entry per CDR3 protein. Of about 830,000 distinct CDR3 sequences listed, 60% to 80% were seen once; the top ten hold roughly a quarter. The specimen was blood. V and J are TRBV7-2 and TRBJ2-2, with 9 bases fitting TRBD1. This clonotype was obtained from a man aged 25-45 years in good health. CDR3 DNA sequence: TGTGCCAGCAGGTTCGGGACAGGGAGCACCGGGGAGCTGTTTTTT. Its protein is CASRFGTGSTGELFF.